This T cell receptor (beta chain) was found in a study of cytomegalovirus exposure and HLA in healthy donors. Study-wide results and caveats: Presence/absence results assume similar sequencing depth per donor, which may not hold. For most subjects, TCR beta sequences were reported to predict HLA-A and HLA-B alleles with accuracy. In a later analysis, TCR beta V- and J-gene trimming was associated with a missense DCLRE1C variant. Relative to the roughly 700-donor mean, N-insertions were reportedly fewer in an Asian-associated ancestry cluster in a later analysis.

Germline V lookup: CDR1 MDHEN, CDR2 SYDVKM. The CDR3 runs 14 residues. V lost 5 bases, J lost 2 bases, and 2 bases stayed unmatched. The PCR was carried out with 60 Vbeta primers and 13 Jbeta primers. Libraries were prepared by immunoSEQ multiplex PCR; TCRdb keeps only in-frame clonotypes and omits some of them. The data contain about 120,000 clones, 70% to 80% of them singletons. Regarding this clone: What it recognizes is unknown.

This chain connects TRBV28 to TRBJ1-5; TRBD1 aligns across 8 bases. Material: PBMCs. This sequence was found in a man younger than 40 in good health and CMV-seropositive. The CDR3 region has the DNA TGTGCCAGCAGTGAGACAGGGGGCAATCAGCCCCAGCATTTT. It specifies CASSETGGNQPQHF.